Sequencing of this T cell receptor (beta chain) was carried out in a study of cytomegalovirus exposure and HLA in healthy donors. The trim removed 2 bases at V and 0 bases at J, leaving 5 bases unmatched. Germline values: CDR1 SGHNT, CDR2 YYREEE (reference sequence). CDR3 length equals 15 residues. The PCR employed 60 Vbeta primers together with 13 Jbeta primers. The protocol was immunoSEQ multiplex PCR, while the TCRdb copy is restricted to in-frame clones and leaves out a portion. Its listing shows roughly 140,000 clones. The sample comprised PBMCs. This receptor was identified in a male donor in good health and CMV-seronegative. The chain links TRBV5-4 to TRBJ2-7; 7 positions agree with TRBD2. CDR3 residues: CASSLREGSSYEQYF. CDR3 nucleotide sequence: TGTGCCAGCAGCTTAAGGGAGGGAAGCTCCTACGAGCAGTACTTC.